This T cell receptor (beta chain) emerged from a study of blood T cell repertoires in COVID-19. Study as a whole: T cells, B-cell-depleted T cells, or PBMCs provided the cDNA or gDNA that served as material.

Researchers sorted participants into cohorts using their self-reported clinical history. The CDR3 extends over 12 amino acids. Germline CDR1 reads MNHEY; CDR2 reads SVGAGI. V was pared by 10 bases and J by 5 bases, with 7 bases of the junction left unmatched. Original handling: Scientists estimated how many nucleated cells there were by amplifying reference gene primers. TCRdb keeps only in-frame clones here, not all; method: immunoSEQ multiplex PCR. V and J calls and clone size are as listed in that table; D and trimming were resolved from the DNA. Among 200,000 or so clones, roughly 88% were seen once, and the ten largest hold less than 4.5%.

The chain has TRBV6-5 and TRBJ1-1, with 7 bases identical to TRBD1. The clonotype originates from a woman in her thirties or forties with acute COVID-19. The sample taken for sequencing was PBMCs or T cells enriched from blood (not recorded which). CDR3 nucleotides: TGTGCCATAACAGGGGCAGGGACTGAAGCTTTCTTT. Amino acid sequence: CAITGAGTEAFF.